The 16 T cell receptor beta chains below were found in one sample sequenced in a study of OX40 agonist ivuxolimab in advanced cancers. Data came from immunoSEQ multiplex PCR; TCRdb stores just in-frame clones and leaves some out. The sample has tens of thousands of clones, around nine tenths seen once; the top ten hold 0.6% to 0.8%. Sequences were derived from CD4+ or CD8+ T cells sorted from blood, sampled in a trial of the OX40 agonist ivuxolimab. These receptors were obtained from an adult with an advanced solid tumor such as melanoma, head and neck, liver or kidney cancer.

The chain recombines TRBV5-1 with TRBJ2-5; no reliable D call. CDR1 and CDR2 (germline): SGHRS, YFSETQ. Deletions cut 0 bases from V and 5 bases from J, with 8 bases between. The CDR3 loop spans 13 amino acids. CDR3 nucleotide sequence: TGCGCCAGCAGCTTGGCCGGAGCGGAGACCCAGTACTTC. Its translation: CASSLAGAETQYF.

In its sample, this clone was seen a few times. This rearrangement joins TRBV28 to TRBJ2-7, with a tentative D call TRBD2 (6 bases). The germline V gene has CDR1 MDHEN and CDR2 SYDVKM. The length of the CDR3 is 15 residues. Trimming took off 3 bases at V and 0 bases at J, with 12 bases between the two ends. Written as DNA, the CDR3 is TGTGCCAGCAGTTTGGCCGGAGGGGTCTCCTACGAGCAGTACTTC. Protein product: CASSLAGGVSYEQYF.

The CDR3 sequence is CASSRHMDRDDGYTF. In nucleotides, the CDR3 is TGCGCCAGCAGCCGTCACATGGACAGGGATGATGGCTACACCTTC. The genes are TRBV5-1 and TRBJ1-2, with TRBD1 identical over 8 bases. With 4 bases clipped from V and 6 bases from J, the junction kept 11 bases outside the gene matches. Germline V CDR1 and CDR2: SGHRS, YFSETQ. This CDR3 is 15 amino acids long.

This CDR3 is CASSYPVEYGYTF. The DNA of the CDR3 is TGTGCCAGCAGTTACCCCGTAGAGTATGGCTACACCTTC. The chain links TRBV28 to TRBJ1-2; D remains unclear. V gave up 4 bases and J gave up 5 bases, with 11 bases separating them. Germline V gene sequence: CDR1 MDHEN, CDR2 SYDVKM. The CDR3 loop spans 13 amino acids.

This CDR3 is CASSLAKQGSTEAFF. The CDR3 DNA reads as TGTGCCAGCAGTTTGGCGAAACAGGGGTCCACTGAAGCTTTCTTT. This sequence joins TRBV28 and TRBJ1-1; 7 bases agree with TRBD1. Unmatched junction bases numbered 8, after V lost 3 bases and J lost 4 bases. Germline lookup yields CDR1 MDHEN and CDR2 SYDVKM. The CDR3 runs to 15 residues.

This clone was seen only once. V and J are TRBV5-4 and TRBJ1-1; D may be TRBD1 (5 bases). Trimming cost V 0 bases and J 3 bases, with 12 bases left between them. CDR3 length: 15 residues. The V gene's germline CDR1 is SGHNT and CDR2 YYREEE (reference sequence). The CDR3 here is CASSLAGRVDTEAFF. CDR3 nucleotide sequence: TGTGCCAGCAGCTTGGCCGGCAGGGTGGACACTGAAGCTTTCTTT. Supplemented by reference TRBV5-4 and TRBJ1-1, the full variable domain reads ETGVTQSPTHLIKTRGQQVTLRCSSQSGHNTVSWYQQALGQGPQFIFQYYREEENGRGNFPPRFSGLQFPNYSSELNVNALELDDSALYLCASSLAGRVDTEAFFGQGTRLTVV.

Remarks on this clone: The same CDR3 also results from other DNA sequences found in this sample. The CDR3 region has the DNA TGTGCCAGCAGCTCACAGGGTCACGAGCAGTACTTC. Protein sequence: CASSSQGHEQYF. V and J are TRBV7-9 and TRBJ2-7, with D possibly TRBD1 on 6 matching bases. CDR3 length equals 12 residues. Germline V CDR1 and CDR2: SEHNR, FQNEAQ (reference sequence). V was trimmed by 4 bases and J by 5 bases, leaving 9 bases between them.

The chain joins TRBV19 to TRBJ2-2; no clear D gene. V lost 4 bases to trimming and J lost 6 bases, with 12 bases between them. Germline CDR1 and CDR2: LNHDA and SQIVND (reference sequence). The CDR3 loop spans 14 amino acids. CDR3 amino acids: CASSSQSEAGELFF. The CDR3, as DNA: TGTGCCAGTAGTAGTCAGTCCGAGGCCGGGGAGCTGTTTTTT.

V is TRBV7-2 and J is TRBJ2-7, with 8 positions matching TRBD2. CDR3 length: 13 amino acids. Per the germline V gene, CDR1 is SGHTA and CDR2 is FQGNSA. With 4 bases clipped from V and 7 bases from J, the junction kept 6 bases outside the gene matches. CDR3 sequence reads: CASSSGGLGEQYF. The CDR3 bases are TGTGCCAGCAGCTCGGGGGGGCTGGGTGAGCAGTACTTC.

The chain links TRBV18 to TRBJ1-5, with D possibly TRBD1 on 5 matching bases. CDR1 is KGHSH, CDR2 LQKENI, per germline. Trimming removed 6 bases at V and 2 bases at J, with 14 bases between. The CDR3 has 15 amino acids. The CDR3 loop reads CASSQGWAGNQPQHF. As DNA, the CDR3 is TGTGCCAGCTCCCAGGGATGGGCCGGCAATCAGCCCCAGCATTTT. The variable domain in full, with the rest retrieved from reference TRBV18 and TRBJ1-5, is NAGVMQNPRHLVRRRGQEARLRCSPMKGHSHVYWYRQLPEEGLKFMVYLQKENIIDESGMPKERFSAEFPKEGPSILRIQQVVRGDSAAYFCASSQGWAGNQPQHFGDGTRLSIL.

V gene TRBV7-9 combines with J gene TRBJ2-5; tentatively, D is TRBD1 (6 bases). V gave up 7 bases and J gave up 2 bases, with 14 bases separating them. CDR3 length equals 14 residues. Germline CDR1 reads SEHNR; CDR2 reads FQNEAQ (reference sequence). CDR3 amino acids: CASIPQGGQETQYF. CDR3 bases: TGTGCCAGCATACCACAGGGCGGACAAGAGACCCAGTACTTC.

The chain joins TRBV4-1 to TRBJ2-3; possible D gene TRBD2, 6 bases. V was shortened by 0 bases and J by 0 bases, with 7 bases between the two germline ends. CDR3 size: 15 residues. The germline CDR1 and CDR2 sequences are MGHRA and YSYEKL. DNA of the CDR3: TGCGCCAGCAGCCAAGATGCGGGGAGCACAGATACGCAGTATTTT. Encoded protein: CASSQDAGSTDTQYF.

The rearrangement joins TRBV9 to TRBJ2-3; tentatively, D is TRBD2 (5 bases). V was cut by 0 bases and J by 0 bases, with 14 bases left in between. Germline CDR1 and CDR2: SGDLS and YYNGEE. CDR3 length: 17 amino acids. The CDR3 region is CASSVAWADSSTDTQYF. Here the CDR3 DNA reads TGTGCCAGCAGCGTAGCTTGGGCGGACTCTAGCACAGATACGCAGTATTTT.

The sample holds a few counts of this clone. This chain links TRBV4-2 with TRBJ1-2, with 9 bases identical to TRBD1. The CDR3 has 15 amino acids. The germline CDR1 and CDR2 sequences are LGHNA and YNFKEQ. The V and J ends lost 3 bases and 8 bases, in that order; junction bases with no gene match: 10. As DNA, the CDR3 is TGTGCCAGCAGCCATGTTGACAGGGGGGAAGGGGGCTACACCTTC. Amino acids: CASSHVDRGEGGYTF.

The J gene is TRBJ1-5, the V gene TRBV27; TRBD1 aligns across 9 bases. The CDR3 totals 14 residues. V dropped 10 bases and J dropped 1; count of bases not matched to a gene: 5. CDR1 and CDR2 (germline): MNHEY, SMNVEV (reference sequence). The CDR3 reads CATSTGGSNQPQHF. Written as DNA, the CDR3 is TGTGCCACCTCGACAGGGGGAAGCAATCAGCCCCAGCATTTT.

V and J are TRBV18 and TRBJ1-4; possible D gene TRBD1, 5 bases. Germline V gives CDR1 KGHSH, CDR2 LQKENI. V lost 3 bases to trimming and J lost 7 bases, with 21 bases between them. This CDR3 is built from 17 residues. The chain's CDR3 is CASSPASLSRDLEKLFF. CDR3 bases: TGTGCCAGCTCACCGGCGAGCCTAAGCAGGGATCTTGAAAAACTGTTTTTT.